The 17 T cell receptor beta chains below come from one sample, sequenced in a study of CD8 T cells in ankylosing spondylitis. Broader study findings: Under 10 highly homologous variants formed a TCR beta motif that appeared characteristic of ankylosing spondylitis blood.

Their target antigens are unknown. In TCRdb, the 5' RACE reads were re-called with MiXCR into one record per CDR3 protein. This sample yields hundreds of thousands of distinct CDR3 sequences, of which about 12% are seen a single time; approximately 7% belongs to the top ten. The sample was blood, either unsorted or a sorted T cell fraction (not recorded which). The receptors derive from a male donor with ankylosing spondylitis.

The rearrangement joins TRBV30 to TRBJ1-5; tentative D call: TRBD1 (5 bases). CDR3 length equals 13 residues. CDR1 is GTSNPN, CDR2 SVGIG, per germline (reference sequence). V was pared by 2 bases and J by 4 bases, with 9 bases between. The CDR3 sequence: CAWSRGPNQPQHF. CDR3 DNA: TGTGCCTGGAGTCGGGGCCCGAATCAGCCCCAGCATTTT.

In its sample, this clonotype was seen a few times. This chain uses TRBV28 with TRBJ2-5; 8 bases map to TRBD2. Germline V gene lookup returns CDR1 MDHEN and CDR2 SYDVKM. V was pared by 11 bases and J by 4 bases, with 3 bases of the junction left unmatched. The CDR3 has 11 amino acids. CDR3 sequence reads: CAVGGAETQYF. DNA for the CDR3: TGTGCCGTCGGGGGGGCAGAGACCCAGTACTTC.

This clonotype has just a few counts. This chain links TRBV20-1 with TRBJ1-1; D is perhaps TRBD1 (6 bases). V was pared by 5 bases and J by 1 base, with 14 bases between. CDR1 is DFQATT and CDR2 is SNEGSKA in the germline V gene (reference sequence). This CDR3 comprises 14 residues. The CDR3 sequence: CSAPLQGPNTEAFF. CDR3 nucleotide sequence: TGCAGTGCTCCTCTACAGGGACCGAACACTGAAGCTTTCTTT.

V usage is TRBV2 and J usage is TRBJ1-5, with D possibly being TRBD1 (6 bases). Looked up from germline, CDR1 is SNHLY and CDR2 is FYNNEI. This CDR3 contains 14 residues. V lost 6 bases, J lost 9 bases, and 18 bases lay in between. Here the CDR3 reads CASRPDSRVGPQHF. The CDR3 DNA sequence: TGTGCCAGCAGACCGGACAGCCGGGTAGGGCCCCAGCATTTT. Full variable domain (missing parts from reference TRBV2 and TRBJ1-5): EPEVTQTPSHQVTQMGQEVILRCVPISNHLYFYWYRQILGQKVEFLVSFYNNEISEKSEIFDDQFSVERPDGSNFTLKIRSTKLEDSAMYFCASRPDSRVGPQHFGDGTRLSIL.

This clonotype was picked up many times. The J gene is TRBJ2-3, the V gene TRBV7-9; D not resolved. Trimming removed 2 bases at V and 4 bases at J, with 7 bases between. CDR1 is SEHNR, CDR2 FQNEAQ, per germline (reference sequence). The CDR3 runs 13 residues. The CDR3 nucleotides read TGTGCCAGCAGCTTAATGGTGGCAGATACGCAGTATTTT. Translating it yields CASSLMVADTQYF.

The chain has TRBV15 and TRBJ2-2; possibly TRBD1 for D (6 bases). Trimming shortened V by 1 base and J by 7 bases, and 10 bases separated the two germline ends. CDR1 is LNHNV and CDR2 is YYDKDF in the germline V gene (reference sequence). The CDR3 is 14 amino acids. The CDR3 loop is CATSRAGGGGELFF. The CDR3 DNA reads as TGTGCCACCAGCAGAGCTGGGGGCGGCGGGGAGCTGTTTTTT.

The chain has TRBV5-1 and TRBJ2-5; 7 bases are a match to TRBD1. The germline gives CDR1 SGHRS, CDR2 YFSETQ. J was trimmed by 0 bases and V by 5 bases; bases with no gene match: 7. The CDR3 covers 15 residues. CDR3 nucleotides: TGCGCCAGCAGGTTGACAGGGTACTACCAAGAGACCCAGTACTTC. It codes for CASRLTGYYQETQYF.

The chain links TRBV7-9 to TRBJ2-7; weak D call: TRBD2 (5 bases). Germline V gene data show CDR1 as SEHNR and CDR2 as FQNEAQ (reference sequence). This CDR3 contains 15 residues. The chain's CDR3 is CAGSLPIRGSGEQYV. CDR3 DNA sequence: TGTGCCGGCAGCTTACCAATACGGGGAAGCGGCGAGCAGTACGTC.

V gene TRBV20-1 combines with J gene TRBJ2-1; the match to TRBD2 covers 12 bases. The CDR3 covers 15 residues. CDR1 DFQATT and CDR2 SNEGSKA come from the germline V gene (reference sequence). V lost 1 base to trimming and J lost 9 bases; unmatched junction nucleotides: 7. The CDR3 is CSARATSGSLVEQFF. DNA for the CDR3: TGCAGTGCTAGAGCGACTAGCGGGAGTCTGGTTGAGCAGTTCTTC.

CDR3 sequence (DNA): TGTGCCAGCAGCGTTAGCTTCTACGAGCAGTACTTC. This gives the protein CASSVSFYEQYF. The V and J genes are TRBV11-2 and TRBJ2-7; D is undetermined. Looked up from germline, CDR1 is SGHAT and CDR2 is FQNNGV. The CDR3 totals 12 residues. Deletions cut 5 bases from V and 3 bases from J, with 8 bases between.

This clonotype was seen a handful of times. The gene calls are TRBV6-1 and TRBJ1-1, with D perhaps matching TRBD1 (5 bases). Germline values: CDR1 MNHNS, CDR2 SASEGT. With 0 bases removed from V and 6 bases from J, the gap between germline ends came to 11 bases. CDR3 length equals 14 residues. The CDR3 loop reads CASSEAQGLSEAFF. In DNA, the CDR3 is TGTGCCAGCAGTGAAGCCCAGGGCTTGTCTGAAGCTTTCTTT.

The gene calls are TRBV7-8 and TRBJ1-1, with D hard to call. This CDR3 has 16 residues. With 5 bases removed from V and 4 bases from J, the gap between germline ends came to 20 bases. Germline V CDR1 and CDR2: SGHVS, FQNEAQ. CDR3 region: CASSPTAKGVATEAFF. The CDR3 DNA follows: TGTGCCAGCAGCCCGACCGCCAAGGGAGTGGCCACTGAAGCTTTCTTT. Using reference TRBV7-8 and TRBJ1-1 for the parts outside the CDR3, the full variable domain is GAGVSQSPRYKVAKRGQDVALRCDPISGHVSLFWYQQALGQGPEFLTYFQNEAQLDKSGLPSDRFFAERPEGSVSTLKIQRTQQEDSAVYLCASSPTAKGVATEAFFGQGTRLTVV.

This clonotype was seen many times. The chain carries TRBV20-1 and TRBJ2-5; D tentatively reads TRBD1 or TRBD2 (6 bases each). This CDR3 is 14 amino acids long. The germline V gene encodes CDR1 DFQATT and CDR2 SNEGSKA (reference sequence). Trimming pared 7 bases from V and 5 bases from J, leaving 20 bases between. CDR3 residues: CSVPQRGLLETQYF. CDR3 DNA: TGCAGTGTCCCACAACGGGGGCTGTTGGAGACCCAGTACTTC.

This clonotype was observed a few times. V and J are TRBV20-1 and TRBJ1-4, with D unclear. The CDR3 covers 14 residues. Germline V gene data show CDR1 as DFQATT and CDR2 as SNEGSKA (reference sequence). V dropped 5 bases and J dropped 0 bases, with 10 bases sitting between them. CDR3: CSAQKATTNEKLFF. The CDR3 DNA follows: TGCAGTGCTCAAAAAGCGACAACTAATGAAAAACTGTTTTTT.

This clonotype has only a few counts. The chain carries TRBV7-8 and TRBJ2-1, with D hard to call. CDR1 is SGHVS and CDR2 is FQNEAQ in the germline V gene. V was pared by 1 base and J by 7 bases, with 11 bases between. The CDR3 length is 14 residues. CDR3 in amino acids: CASSLVMFGNEQFF. DNA for the CDR3: TGTGCCAGCAGCTTAGTGATGTTCGGAAATGAGCAGTTCTTC. Based on the CDR3 plus reference TRBV7-8 and TRBJ2-1, the full variable domain is GAGVSQSPRYKVAKRGQDVALRCDPISGHVSLFWYQQALGQGPEFLTYFQNEAQLDKSGLPSDRFFAERPEGSVSTLKIQRTQQEDSAVYLCASSLVMFGNEQFFGPGTRLTVL.

This clonotype was detected ten times or more. The genes are TRBV5-1 and TRBJ2-1, with 8 positions matching TRBD1. Germline lookup yields CDR1 SGHRS and CDR2 YFSETQ. This CDR3 has 13 amino acids. With V trimmed by 2 bases and J by 8 bases, 3 bases remained unmatched. The CDR3 DNA sequence: TGCGCCAGCAGCTTCAGGGGGCTCGATGAGCAGTTCTTC. Translated: CASSFRGLDEQFF.

This clonotype has more than one count but fewer than ten. The rearrangement links TRBV10-1 to TRBJ2-3; the match to TRBD2 covers 10 bases. The CDR3 totals 15 residues. Trimming cost V 6 bases and J 3 bases; bases outside gene matches: 6. CDR1 WNHNN and CDR2 SYGVQD come from the germline V gene (reference sequence). CDR3 loop: CASRPSGSRTDTQYF. The CDR3 DNA reads TGCGCCAGCAGGCCTAGCGGGAGTCGTACAGATACGCAGTATTTT.